Listed below are T cell receptor beta chains from one sample, sequenced in a study of blood T cell repertoires in COVID-19. Sequencing used immunoSEQ multiplex PCR; TCRdb keeps in-frame clones, though not all of them. The table records roughly 250,000 clones, around 80% of them present only once. Sequenced material: peripheral blood. The source of these receptors is an elderly woman with acute or convalescent COVID-19. The CDR3 runs from the conserved cysteine through the conserved F or W. A D gene is named only where the DNA matches it firmly. The size entry is marked missing in some rows and otherwise reads once, few, many or a size class.

V: TRBV6-6
J: TRBJ2-3
D: -
size: -
CDR3: CASSVGLYTQYF
DNA: TGTGCCAGCAGTGTGGGACTTTATACGCAGTATTTT

V: TRBV6-5
J: TRBJ2-7
D: TRBD2
size: -
CDR3: CASSYSAAGGSEQYF
DNA: TGTGCCAGCAGTTACTCTGCAGCGGGGGGGTCCGAGCAGTACTTC

V: TRBV28
J: TRBJ2-7
D: -
size: -
CDR3: CASSGHREFPYEQYF
DNA: TGTGCCAGCAGTGGGCACAGGGAATTTCCCTACGAGCAGTACTTC

V: TRBV7-3
J: TRBJ2-5
D: -
size: -
CDR3: CASSLAEETQYF
DNA: TGTGCCAGCAGCTTAGCAGAAGAGACCCAGTACTTC

V: TRBV2
J: TRBJ1-6
D: TRBD1
size: -
CDR3: CASTGGFNSPLHF
DNA: TGTGCCAGCACAGGGGGTTTTAATTCACCCCTCCACTTT

V: TRBV6-2/TRBV6-3
J: TRBJ1-5
D: TRBD1
size: few
CDR3: CASSYSGTGRRWSNQPQHF
DNA: TGTGCCAGCAGTTACTCCGGGACAGGGAGACGGTGGAGCAATCAGCCCCAGCATTTT

V: TRBV5-1
J: TRBJ1-3
D: -
size: -
CDR3: CASSPSQLGAIGNTIYF
DNA: TGCGCCAGCAGCCCCTCTCAGTTGGGGGCGATCGGAAACACCATATATTTT

V: TRBV28
J: TRBJ1-2
D: -
size: -
CDR3: CASWGRAGGYTF
DNA: TGTGCCAGCTGGGGGAGGGCTGGGGGCTACACCTTC

V: TRBV5-6
J: TRBJ2-7
D: TRBD2
size: -
CDR3: CASSRRGSGSSRREQYF
DNA: TGTGCCAGCAGCCGAAGAGGAAGCGGGAGTAGTAGGCGCGAGCAGTACTTC

V: TRBV6-4
J: TRBJ2-1
D: -
size: few
CDR3: CASSDGLGSYNEQFF
DNA: TGTGCCAGCAGTGACGGCCTAGGGAGCTACAATGAGCAGTTCTTC